This TCR beta chain was sequenced for a study of blood T cells in healthy people across ages. The study isolated at least 6.5 million PBMCs from each sample. Each sample yielded at least 5.5 micrograms of PBMC total RNA. There are many counts of this clonotype. The antigen remains unidentified. Trimming took 5 bases from V and 4 from J; bases not matched to a gene: 11. This CDR3 contains 15 residues. CDR1 and CDR2 from the germline V gene are SEHNR and FQNEAQ (reference sequence). Findings and caveats of the study: Expanded clonotype shifts may have been confounded, as the donors had an unknown CMV status.

Alongside a J-beta primer mix, a sample-barcoded 5' primer served in a second PCR lasting roughly 7 to 11 cycles. Each CDR3 protein gets one entry after TCRdb re-called the 5' RACE reads with MiXCR. The profile shows 600,000 or so distinct CDR3 sequences, 25% to 35% of them singletons. The sample consisted of blood. V gene TRBV7-9 combines with J gene TRBJ2-7; TRBD1 aligns across 7 bases. The origin of this receptor is a woman older than 75 in good health. In DNA, the CDR3 is TGTGCCAGCAGCCAAGGCCGGGGACAGCATTACGAGCAGTACTTC. Translation: CASSQGRGQHYEQYF.